This T cell receptor (beta chain) was captured in a study of shared clonotypes between healthy human individuals. The CDR3 is 15 amino acids. CDR1 KGHSH and CDR2 LQKENI come from the germline V gene. Assay used: immunoSEQ multiplex PCR; TCRdb lists only in-frame clones, some missing. Here the sample spans some 2,000,000 clones, under 97% being singletons. In the case of this clone: The junction departs from the called germline gene at one end, perhaps through a read error. Other nucleotide sequences in the sample specify the same CDR3.

The sequencing sample was made of naive CD4+ T cells sorted from blood. Subset reported: CD45RA+ positively selected. This chain connects TRBV18 to TRBJ2-3; 7 bases line up with TRBD1. The source is a man aged 18 to 29 in good health. The DNA of the CDR3 is TGTGCCAGCTCCCCACTAGGACAGGGCACAGATACGCAGTATTTT. Translation: CASSPLGQGTDTQYF.